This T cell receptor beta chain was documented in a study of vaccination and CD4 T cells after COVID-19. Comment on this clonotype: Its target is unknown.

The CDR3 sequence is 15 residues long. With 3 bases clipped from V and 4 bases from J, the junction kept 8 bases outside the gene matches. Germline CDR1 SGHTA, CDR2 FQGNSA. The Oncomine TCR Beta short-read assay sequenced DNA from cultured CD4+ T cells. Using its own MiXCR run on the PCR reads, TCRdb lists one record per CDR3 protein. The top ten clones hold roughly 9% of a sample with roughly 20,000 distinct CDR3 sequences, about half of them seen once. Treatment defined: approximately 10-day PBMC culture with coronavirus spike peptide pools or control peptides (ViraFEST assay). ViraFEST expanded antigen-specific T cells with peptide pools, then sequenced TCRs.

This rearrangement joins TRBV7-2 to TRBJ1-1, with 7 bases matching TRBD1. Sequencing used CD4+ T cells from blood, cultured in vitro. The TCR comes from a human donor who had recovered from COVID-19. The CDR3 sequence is CASSLGDREGTEAFF. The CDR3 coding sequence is TGTGCCAGCAGCTTGGGTGACAGGGAGGGCACTGAAGCTTTCTTT.